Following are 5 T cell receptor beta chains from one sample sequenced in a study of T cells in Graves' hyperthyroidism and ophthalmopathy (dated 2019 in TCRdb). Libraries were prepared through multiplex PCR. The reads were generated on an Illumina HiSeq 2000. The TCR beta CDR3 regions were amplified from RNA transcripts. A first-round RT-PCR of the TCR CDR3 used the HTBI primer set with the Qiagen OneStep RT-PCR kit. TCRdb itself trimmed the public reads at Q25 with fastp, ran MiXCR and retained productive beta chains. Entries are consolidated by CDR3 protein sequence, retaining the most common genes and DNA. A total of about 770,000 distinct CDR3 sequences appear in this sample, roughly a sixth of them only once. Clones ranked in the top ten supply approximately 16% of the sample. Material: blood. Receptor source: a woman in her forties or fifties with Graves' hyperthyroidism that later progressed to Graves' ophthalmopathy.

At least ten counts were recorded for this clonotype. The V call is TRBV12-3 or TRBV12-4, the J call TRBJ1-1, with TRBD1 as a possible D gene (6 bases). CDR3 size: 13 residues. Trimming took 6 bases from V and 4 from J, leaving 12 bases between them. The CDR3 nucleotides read TGTGCCAGCAGAAATAGGGGGGGCACTGAAGCTTTCTTT. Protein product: CASRNRGGTEAFF.

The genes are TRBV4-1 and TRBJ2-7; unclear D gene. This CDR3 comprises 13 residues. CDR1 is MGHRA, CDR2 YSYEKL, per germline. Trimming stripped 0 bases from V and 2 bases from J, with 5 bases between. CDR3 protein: CASSQDDTYEQYF. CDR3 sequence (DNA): TGCGCCAGCAGCCAAGACGATACCTACGAGCAGTACTTC.

The CDR3 DNA reads as TGTGCCAGCAGTTACTATTCGAGCTCCTACGAGCAGTACTTC. Residues: CASSYYSSSYEQYF. The chain recombines TRBV6-9 with TRBJ2-7, with no clear D. The CDR3 runs 14 residues. The V gene lost 3 bases and the J gene lost 0 bases, with 9 bases spanning the gap. From germline, CDR1 is MNHGY and CDR2 SVAAGI.

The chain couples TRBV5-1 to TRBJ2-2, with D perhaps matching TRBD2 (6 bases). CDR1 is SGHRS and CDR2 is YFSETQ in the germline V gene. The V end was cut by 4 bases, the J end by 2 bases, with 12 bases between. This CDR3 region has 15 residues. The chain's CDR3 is CASSSLGTNTGELFF. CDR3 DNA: TGCGCCAGCAGCAGCCTCGGGACTAACACCGGGGAGCTGTTTTTT.

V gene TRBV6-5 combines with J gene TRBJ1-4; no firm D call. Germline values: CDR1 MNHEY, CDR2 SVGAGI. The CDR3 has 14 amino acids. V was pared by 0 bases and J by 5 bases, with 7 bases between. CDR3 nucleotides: TGTGCCAGCAGTTACTCTTGGGAAAATGAAAAACTGTTTTTT. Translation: CASSYSWENEKLFF.